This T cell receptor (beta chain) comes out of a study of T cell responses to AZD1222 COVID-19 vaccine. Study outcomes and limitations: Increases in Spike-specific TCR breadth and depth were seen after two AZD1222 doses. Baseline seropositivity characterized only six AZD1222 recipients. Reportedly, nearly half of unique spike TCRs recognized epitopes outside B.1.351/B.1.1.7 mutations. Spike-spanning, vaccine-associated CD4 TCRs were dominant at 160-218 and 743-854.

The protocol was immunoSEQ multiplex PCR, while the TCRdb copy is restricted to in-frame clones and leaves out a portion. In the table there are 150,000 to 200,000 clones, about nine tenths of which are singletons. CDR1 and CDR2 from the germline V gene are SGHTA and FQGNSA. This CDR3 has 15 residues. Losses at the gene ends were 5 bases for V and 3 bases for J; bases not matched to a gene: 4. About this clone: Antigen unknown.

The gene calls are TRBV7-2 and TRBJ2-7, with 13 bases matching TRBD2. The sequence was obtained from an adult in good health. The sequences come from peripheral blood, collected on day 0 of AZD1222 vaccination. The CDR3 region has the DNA TGTGCCAGCAGCCCAAGGACTAGCGGGGGCTACGAGCAGTACTTC. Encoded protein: CASSPRTSGGYEQYF.